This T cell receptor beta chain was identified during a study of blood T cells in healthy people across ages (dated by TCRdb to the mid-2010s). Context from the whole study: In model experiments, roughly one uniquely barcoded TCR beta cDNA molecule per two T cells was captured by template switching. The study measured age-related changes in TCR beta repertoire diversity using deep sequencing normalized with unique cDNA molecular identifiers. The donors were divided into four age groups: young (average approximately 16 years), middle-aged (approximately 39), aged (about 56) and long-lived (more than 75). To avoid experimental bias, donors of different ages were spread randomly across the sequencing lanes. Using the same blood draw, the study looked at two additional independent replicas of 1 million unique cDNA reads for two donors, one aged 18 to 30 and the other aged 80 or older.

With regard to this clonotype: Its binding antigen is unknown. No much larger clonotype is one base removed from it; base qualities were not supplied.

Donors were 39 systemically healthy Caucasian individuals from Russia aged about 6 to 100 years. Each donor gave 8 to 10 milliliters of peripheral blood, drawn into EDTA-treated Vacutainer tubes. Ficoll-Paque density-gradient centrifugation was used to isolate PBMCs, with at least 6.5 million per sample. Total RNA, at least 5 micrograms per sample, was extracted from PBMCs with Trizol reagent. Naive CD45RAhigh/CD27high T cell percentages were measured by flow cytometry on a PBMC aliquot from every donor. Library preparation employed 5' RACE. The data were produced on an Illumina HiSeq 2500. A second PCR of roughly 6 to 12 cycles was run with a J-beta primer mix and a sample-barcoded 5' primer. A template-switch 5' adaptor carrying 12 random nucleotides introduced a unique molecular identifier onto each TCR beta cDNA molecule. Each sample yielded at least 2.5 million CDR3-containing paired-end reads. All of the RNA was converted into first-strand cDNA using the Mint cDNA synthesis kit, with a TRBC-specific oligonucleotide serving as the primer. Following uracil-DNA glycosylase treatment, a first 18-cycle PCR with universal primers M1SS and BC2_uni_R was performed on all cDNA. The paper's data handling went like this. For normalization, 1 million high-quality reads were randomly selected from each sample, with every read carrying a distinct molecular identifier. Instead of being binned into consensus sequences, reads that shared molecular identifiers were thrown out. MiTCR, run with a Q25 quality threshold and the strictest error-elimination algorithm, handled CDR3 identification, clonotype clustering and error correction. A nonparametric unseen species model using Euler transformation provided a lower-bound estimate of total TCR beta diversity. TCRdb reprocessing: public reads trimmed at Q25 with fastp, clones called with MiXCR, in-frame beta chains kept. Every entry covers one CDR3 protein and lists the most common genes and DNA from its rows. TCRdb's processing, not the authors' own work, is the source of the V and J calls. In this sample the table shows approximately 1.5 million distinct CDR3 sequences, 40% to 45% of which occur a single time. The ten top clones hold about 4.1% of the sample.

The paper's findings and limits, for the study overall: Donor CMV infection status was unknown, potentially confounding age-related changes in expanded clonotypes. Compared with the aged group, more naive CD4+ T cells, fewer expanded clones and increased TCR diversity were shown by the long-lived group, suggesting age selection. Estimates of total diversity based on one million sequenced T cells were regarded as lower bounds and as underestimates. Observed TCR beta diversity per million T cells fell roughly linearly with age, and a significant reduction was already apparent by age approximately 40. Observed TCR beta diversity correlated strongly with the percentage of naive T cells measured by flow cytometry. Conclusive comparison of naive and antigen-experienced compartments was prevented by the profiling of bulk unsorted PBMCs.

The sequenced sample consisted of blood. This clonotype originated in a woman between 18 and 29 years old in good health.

The sequenced DNA: TGTGCCAGCAGCCAAGACCGACAGTATAGAGGCTACACCTTC. This encodes CASSQDRQYRGYTF. The rearrangement joined TRBV3-1 to TRBJ1-2; the D segment could be TRBD1, given 5 matching bases. For CDR1 and CDR2, the germline V gene (reference sequence) lists LGHDT and YNNKEL. The CDR3 sequence holds 14 residues, the cysteine and phenylalanine included. CDR3 DNA is the only sequence kept; it has 42 bases, read in frame from the first base. A distance of 13 bases separates the germline ends of V and J, which lose 0 bases and 8 bases respectively.